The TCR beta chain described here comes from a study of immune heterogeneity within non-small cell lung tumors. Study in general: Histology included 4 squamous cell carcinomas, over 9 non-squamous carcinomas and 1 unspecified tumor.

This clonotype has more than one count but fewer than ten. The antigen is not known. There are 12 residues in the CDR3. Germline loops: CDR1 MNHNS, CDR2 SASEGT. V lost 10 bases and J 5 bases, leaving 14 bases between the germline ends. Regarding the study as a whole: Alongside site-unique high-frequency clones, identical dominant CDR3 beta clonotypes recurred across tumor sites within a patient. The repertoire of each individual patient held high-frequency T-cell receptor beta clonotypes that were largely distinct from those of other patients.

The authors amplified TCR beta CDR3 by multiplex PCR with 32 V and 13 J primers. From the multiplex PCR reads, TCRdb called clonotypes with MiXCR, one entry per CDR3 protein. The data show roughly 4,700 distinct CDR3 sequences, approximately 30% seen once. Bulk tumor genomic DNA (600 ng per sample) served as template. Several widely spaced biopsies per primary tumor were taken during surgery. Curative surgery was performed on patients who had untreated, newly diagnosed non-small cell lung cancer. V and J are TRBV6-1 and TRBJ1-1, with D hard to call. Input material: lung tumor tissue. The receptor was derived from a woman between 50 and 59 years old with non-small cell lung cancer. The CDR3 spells CATEAGGTEAFF. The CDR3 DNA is TGTGCCACAGAGGCTGGAGGAACTGAAGCTTTCTTT.